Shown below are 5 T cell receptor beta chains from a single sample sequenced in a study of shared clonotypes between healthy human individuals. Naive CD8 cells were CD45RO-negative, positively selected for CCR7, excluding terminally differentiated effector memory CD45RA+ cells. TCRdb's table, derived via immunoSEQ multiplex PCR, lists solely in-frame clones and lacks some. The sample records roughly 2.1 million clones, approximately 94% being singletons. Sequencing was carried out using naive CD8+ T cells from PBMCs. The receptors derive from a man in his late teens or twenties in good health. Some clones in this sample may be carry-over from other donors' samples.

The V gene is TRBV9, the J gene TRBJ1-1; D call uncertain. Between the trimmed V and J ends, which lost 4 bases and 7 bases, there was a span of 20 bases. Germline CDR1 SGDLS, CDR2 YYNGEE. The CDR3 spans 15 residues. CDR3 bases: TGTGCCAGCAGCCCTAGCGGCAGGACCGAAGGTGAAGCTTTCTTT. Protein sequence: CASSPSGRTEGEAFF. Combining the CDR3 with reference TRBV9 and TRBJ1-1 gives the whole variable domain DSGVTQTPKHLITATGQRVTLRCSPRSGDLSVYWYQQSLDQGLQFLIQYYNGEERAKGNILERFSAQQFPDLHSELNLSSLELGDSALYFCASSPSGRTEGEAFFGQGTRLTVV.

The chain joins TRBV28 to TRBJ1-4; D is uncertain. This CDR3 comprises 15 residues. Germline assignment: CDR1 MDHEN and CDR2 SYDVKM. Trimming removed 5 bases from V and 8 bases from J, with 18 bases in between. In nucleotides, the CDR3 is TGTGCCAGCAGTCCCCTCCTCGGGGTTGGCGAAAAACTGTTTTTT. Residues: CASSPLLGVGEKLFF.

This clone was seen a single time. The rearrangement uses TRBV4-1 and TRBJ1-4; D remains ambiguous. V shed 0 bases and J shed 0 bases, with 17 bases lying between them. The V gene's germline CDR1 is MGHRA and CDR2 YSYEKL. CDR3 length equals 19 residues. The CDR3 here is CASSQDPALRISTNEKLFF. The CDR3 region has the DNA TGCGCCAGCAGCCAAGATCCCGCCTTACGCATATCAACTAATGAAAAACTGTTTTTT.

The CDR3 protein is CASSMFPAGTEAFF. As DNA, the CDR3 is TGTGCCAGTAGTATGTTCCCGGCGGGCACTGAAGCTTTCTTT. This sequence joins TRBV19 and TRBJ1-1; the D is unclear. This CDR3 contains 14 residues. From germline, CDR1 is LNHDA and CDR2 SQIVND (reference sequence). The V end was cut by 3 bases, the J end by 4 bases, with 12 bases between.

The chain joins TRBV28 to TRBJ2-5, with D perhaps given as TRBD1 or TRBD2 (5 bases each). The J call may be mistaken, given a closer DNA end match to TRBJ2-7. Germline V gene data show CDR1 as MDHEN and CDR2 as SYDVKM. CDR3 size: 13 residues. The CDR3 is CASSLGGVYEQYF. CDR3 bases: TGTGCCAGCAGTTTAGGGGGTGTCTACGAGCAGTACTTC.